Shown below are 18 T cell receptor beta chains from a single sample sequenced in a study of blood T cell repertoires in COVID-19. Sequencing used immunoSEQ multiplex PCR; TCRdb keeps in-frame clones, though not all of them. Counted here are about 40,000 clones, roughly 85% occurring once; the ten biggest clones make up roughly 13%. Material for sequencing was peripheral blood. The receptor set was obtained from a human donor in a cohort sampled during active COVID-19.

V is TRBV7-8 and J is TRBJ2-3, with 10 positions matching TRBD2. Germline V gives CDR1 SGHVS, CDR2 FQNEAQ. After removal of 5 bases from V and 0 bases from J, the junction contained 5 bases not matched to a gene. The CDR3 runs 16 residues. In DNA form, the CDR3 reads TGTGCCAGCAGCCAGCGGGGGGGAGGTAGCACAGATACGCAGTATTTT. This sequence encodes CASSQRGGGSTDTQYF.

The chain combines TRBV19 with TRBJ1-1; D perhaps matches TRBD1 (5 bases). Germline CDR1 and CDR2: LNHDA and SQIVND (reference sequence). CDR3 length equals 16 residues. V dropped 3 bases and J dropped 0 bases, with 14 bases sitting between them. Here the CDR3 reads CASSISLTGMNTEAFF. The CDR3 bases are TGTGCCAGTAGTATCAGCCTTACAGGTATGAACACTGAAGCTTTCTTT.

The J gene is TRBJ2-1, the V gene TRBV18, with a weak D call TRBD1 (5 bases). The germline gives CDR1 KGHSH, CDR2 LQKENI. CDR3 length equals 15 residues. V lost 6 bases and J lost 2, with 14 bases in between. The CDR3, as DNA: TGTGCCAGCTCGCTAGGGCAGGGCACCTACAATGAGCAGTTCTTC. This translates into CASSLGQGTYNEQFF.

DNA for the CDR3: TGTGCCATCACCATAAGTCCCCGGTCCTATGGCTACACCTTC. It translates to CAITISPRSYGYTF. The chain combines TRBV10-3 with TRBJ1-2, with D hard to call. The germline V gene has CDR1 ENHRY and CDR2 SYGVKD. This CDR3 has 14 amino acids. V shed 7 bases and J shed 4 bases, with 16 bases lying between them.

This clone was counted a single time. The chain recombines TRBV6-5 with TRBJ1-6; D not certain. Trimming took 7 bases from V and 5 from J, leaving 15 bases between them. The CDR3 is 15 amino acids. The V gene's germline CDR1 is MNHEY and CDR2 SVGAGI. The CDR3 here is CASTQYSLNNSPLHF. CDR3 DNA sequence: TGTGCCAGCACCCAATACAGCCTGAATAATTCACCCCTCCACTTT.

The V and J genes are TRBV4-1 and TRBJ2-3, with 9 bases matching TRBD1. CDR1 is MGHRA and CDR2 is YSYEKL in the germline V gene. V was pared by 1 base and J by 1 base, with 9 bases of the junction left unmatched. This CDR3 comprises 18 residues. CDR3 sequence reads: CASSQVSGQGLRTDTQYF. DNA of the CDR3: TGCGCCAGCAGCCAAGTTTCCGGACAGGGGTTGCGCACAGATACGCAGTATTTT.

The rearrangement uses TRBV29-1 and TRBJ2-1; D is ambiguous. CDR1 is SQVTM, CDR2 ANQGSEA, per germline. This CDR3 spans 12 amino acids. Between the trimmed V and J ends, which lost 4 bases and 8 bases, there was a span of 12 bases. The CDR3 nucleotides are TGCAGCGTTGCCGGAGATTACGATGAGCAGTTCTTC. Translation: CSVAGDYDEQFF.

As concerns this clone: Within the sample, other DNA sequences also encode this same CDR3. The chain couples TRBV5-1 to TRBJ2-3; 9 positions agree with TRBD2. V trimming: 2 bases; J trimming: 2 bases; junction bases outside the gene matches: 6. Looked up from germline, CDR1 is SGHRS and CDR2 is YFSETQ. There are 16 residues in the CDR3. The CDR3 region is CASSLLAGANTDTQYF. The CDR3 DNA is TGCGCCAGCAGCTTATTAGCGGGGGCAAACACAGATACGCAGTATTTT.

The genes are TRBV9 and TRBJ1-2; D is unclear. Germline-derived CDR1 and CDR2 are SGDLS and YYNGEE. V lost 0 bases and J lost 5, with 8 bases in between. The CDR3 length is 13 residues. The DNA of the CDR3 is TGTGCCAGCAGCGTAGCGGAGGGTTATGGCTACACCTTC. It yields the protein CASSVAEGYGYTF.

The V call is TRBV15, the J call TRBJ2-1; D might be TRBD1 (6 bases). CDR3 length equals 13 residues. Looked up from germline, CDR1 is LNHNV and CDR2 is YYDKDF (reference sequence). V lost 5 bases to trimming and J lost 14 bases, with 19 bases between them. CDR3 coding DNA: TGTGCCACCAGCGGGGACACCGGGACCTTCAAGTTCTTC. The encoded protein is CATSGDTGTFKFF.

The chain recombines TRBV2 with TRBJ1-2; unclear D gene. The CDR3 sequence is 14 residues long. CDR1 and CDR2 (germline): SNHLY, FYNNEI. The V end was cut by 1 base, the J end by 4 bases, with 10 bases between. The CDR3 sequence: CASSEGRFSYGYTF. DNA of the CDR3: TGTGCCAGCAGTGAAGGGAGGTTCTCCTATGGCTACACCTTC.

The chain carries TRBV15 and TRBJ2-3; D might be TRBD1 (6 bases). This CDR3 spans 15 amino acids. Trimming removed 0 bases from V and 2 bases from J, with 9 bases in between. Per the germline V gene, CDR1 is LNHNV and CDR2 is YYDKDF (reference sequence). This CDR3 is CATSREGAHTDTQYF. The CDR3 DNA follows: TGTGCCACCAGCAGAGAGGGGGCGCACACAGATACGCAGTATTTT.

V and J are TRBV7-9 and TRBJ1-2; D call uncertain. V gave up 8 bases and J gave up 4 bases, with 11 bases separating them. Looked up from germline, CDR1 is SEHNR and CDR2 is FQNEAQ (reference sequence). The length of the CDR3 is 12 residues. The CDR3 DNA is TGTGCCAGCGGGAGGGCATTCTATGGCTACACCTTC. Amino acid sequence: CASGRAFYGYTF.

V is TRBV6-1 and J is TRBJ1-2, with D maybe TRBD1 (5 bases). V was pared by 1 base and J by 2 bases, with 11 bases between. Germline V gene sequence: CDR1 MNHNS, CDR2 SASEGT. The CDR3 spans 15 residues. The CDR3 is CASSEGPGPNYGYTF. The CDR3 DNA follows: TGTGCCAGCAGTGAAGGTCCAGGGCCAAACTATGGCTACACCTTC.

The count of this clone is one. The chain recombines TRBV7-8 with TRBJ1-5; 10 bases fit TRBD1. V trimming: 5 bases; J trimming: 4 bases; junction bases outside the gene matches: 5. CDR1 is SGHVS and CDR2 is FQNEAQ in the germline V gene. This CDR3 is 15 amino acids long. The CDR3 bases are TGTGCCAGCAGCCTGACAGGGGGCGGAAATCAGCCCCAGCATTTT. Amino acids: CASSLTGGGNQPQHF.

V is TRBV3-1 (or the pseudogene TRBV3-2) and J is TRBJ1-6; 10 bases match TRBD1. After removal of 0 bases from V and 10 bases from J, the junction contained 9 bases not matched to a gene. Germline V gene lookup returns CDR1 LGHDT and CDR2 YNNKEL (reference sequence). The CDR3 has 17 amino acids. Here the CDR3 reads CASSQEGQGKRGSPLHF. The CDR3 nucleotides are TGTGCCAGCAGCCAAGAGGGACAGGGGAAACGAGGCTCACCCCTCCACTTT.

The rearrangement uses TRBV2 and TRBJ2-7; 13 bases map to TRBD2. The CDR3 covers 13 residues. CDR1 is SNHLY and CDR2 is FYNNEI in the germline V gene. The V gene end was trimmed by 6 bases and the J gene end by 4 bases; junction bases not matched to a gene: 0. CDR3 coding DNA: TGTGCCAGCAGGGGACTAGCGGGGTACGAGCAGTACTTC. This codes for CASRGLAGYEQYF.

The chain combines TRBV7-3 with TRBJ2-7, with D hard to call. Germline V gene data show CDR1 as SGHTA and CDR2 as FQGTGA. Trimming took off 3 bases at V and 0 bases at J, with 9 bases between the two ends. The length of the CDR3 is 14 residues. CDR3 sequence: CASSFGGFSYEQYF. The CDR3 DNA is TGTGCCAGCAGCTTTGGCGGATTCTCCTACGAGCAGTACTTC. Full variable domain (remainder filled in from reference TRBV7-3 and TRBJ2-7): GAGVSQTPSNKVTEKGKYVELRCDPISGHTALYWYRQSLGQGPEFLIYFQGTGAADDSGLPNDRFFAVRPEGSVSTLKIQRTERGDSAVYLCASSFGGFSYEQYFGPGTRLTVT.